These 28 T cell receptor beta chains share one sample of origin, sequenced in a study of CD4 T cell repertoires in COVID-19. Measured with immunoSEQ multiplex PCR; TCRdb has only the in-frame clones, and not every one. The table shows about 75,000 clones, with about 80% occurring only once. The starting material was CD4+ T cells from peripheral blood, obtained after recovery from COVID-19. These receptors all stem from a human donor who had COVID-19.

This clone was recorded once. This chain links TRBV5-8 with TRBJ1-3; 8 nucleotides line up with TRBD1. With V trimmed by 4 bases and J by 1 base, 10 bases remained unmatched. The CDR3 is made up of 17 amino acids. Germline V CDR1 and CDR2: SGHTS, YDEGEE. This CDR3 reads CASSVDREGGSGNTIYF. CDR3 nucleotide sequence: TGTGCCAGCAGCGTGGACAGGGAGGGAGGATCTGGAAACACCATATATTTT.

The chain has TRBV5-6 and TRBJ2-7; D possibly corresponds to TRBD1 (6 bases). The V gene lost 0 bases and the J gene lost 2 bases, with 9 bases spanning the gap. The CDR3 length is 14 residues. Germline assignment: CDR1 SGHDT and CDR2 YYEEEE. This CDR3 reads CASSLEGGPYEQYF. CDR3 DNA sequence: TGTGCCAGCAGCTTGGAAGGGGGACCCTACGAGCAGTACTTC.

V is TRBV10-2 and J is TRBJ2-7; D may be TRBD1 (5 bases). Trimming took off 4 bases at V and 4 bases at J, with 8 bases between the two ends. From germline, CDR1 is WSHSY and CDR2 SAAADI. The CDR3 is made up of 12 amino acids. CDR3 protein: CASSGSGYEQYF. The CDR3 DNA reads as TGCGCCAGCAGTGGCTCAGGGTACGAGCAGTACTTC.

This clone came up once. The chain employs TRBV6-5 and TRBJ2-7, with 12 bases that match TRBD1. Germline CDR1 reads MNHEY; CDR2 reads SVGAGI. This CDR3 comprises 15 residues. J was trimmed by 6 bases and V by 6 bases; bases with no gene match: 9. The CDR3 sequence: CASSRDPGQGAEQYF. The CDR3 DNA reads as TGTGCCAGCAGCCGTGACCCGGGACAGGGGGCCGAGCAGTACTTC.

This chain links TRBV7-6 with TRBJ2-7; 12 bases fit TRBD2. The CDR3 is made up of 16 amino acids. CDR1 and CDR2 from the germline V gene are SGHVS and FNYEAQ. The ends lost 3 bases at V and 6 bases at J; junction bases unmatched: 9. CDR3 nucleotide sequence: TGTGCCAGCAGCTTTAATCTAGCGGGAGGGCAGGGCGAGCAGTACTTC. Its protein product is CASSFNLAGGQGEQYF.

The gene calls are TRBV11-2 and TRBJ2-2; D is perhaps TRBD1 (5 bases). Germline loops: CDR1 SGHAT, CDR2 FQNNGV. Trimming took off 7 bases at V and 7 bases at J, with 19 bases between the two ends. The CDR3 is made up of 15 amino acids. The chain's CDR3 is CASTKDSRFGGELFF. CDR3 DNA: TGTGCCAGCACAAAAGACAGTCGGTTTGGCGGGGAGCTGTTTTTT.

The V gene is TRBV6-1, the J gene TRBJ2-7; D unclear. Germline CDR1 and CDR2: MNHNS and SASEGT. The length of the CDR3 is 14 residues. Trimming removed 2 bases at V and 1 base at J, with 9 bases between. CDR3 residues: CASSERATSYEQYF. In DNA form, the CDR3 reads TGTGCCAGCAGTGAACGGGCGACATCCTACGAGCAGTACTTC.

This chain links TRBV10-3 with TRBJ1-2, with D uncertain. The CDR3 is 15 residues long. CDR1 and CDR2 from the germline V gene are ENHRY and SYGVKD. Trimming cost V 3 bases and J 4 bases, with 15 bases left between them. The CDR3 sequence is CAISEPEGSSYGYTF. The CDR3 DNA reads TGTGCCATCAGTGAACCGGAGGGCAGCTCCTATGGCTACACCTTC.

J is TRBJ2-2 and V is TRBV19; TRBD1 might be the D (5 bases). Germline V gene data show CDR1 as LNHDA and CDR2 as SQIVND (reference sequence). The CDR3 length is 14 residues. Trimming cost V 5 bases and J 7 bases, with 14 bases left between them. The CDR3 sequence is CASSLPIGVGELFF. Written as DNA, the CDR3 is TGTGCCAGTAGTCTTCCCATAGGGGTCGGGGAGCTGTTTTTT.

For the CDR3, the DNA is TGCGCCAGCAGCCAAGAAGGCAGGATCCCGAACACTGAAGCTTTCTTT. Translated: CASSQEGRIPNTEAFF. This sequence joins TRBV4-1 and TRBJ1-1; D remains ambiguous. This CDR3 region has 16 residues. V lost 0 bases to trimming and J lost 1 base, with 12 bases between them. Germline loops: CDR1 MGHRA, CDR2 YSYEKL.

The chain links TRBV4-2 to TRBJ1-3; D is unclear. Trimming cost V 2 bases and J 2 bases, with 13 bases left between them. The CDR3 consists of 16 residues. Germline CDR1 is LGHNA and CDR2 is YNFKEQ. CDR3 sequence: CASSQSLGEAGNTIYF. The CDR3 nucleotides read TGTGCCAGCAGCCAAAGTCTCGGGGAAGCTGGAAACACCATATATTTT.

This chain uses TRBV19 with TRBJ1-5; TRBD1 matches at 7 bases. Per germline, CDR1 LNHDA and CDR2 SQIVND (reference sequence). This CDR3 region has 15 residues. V was clipped by 1 base and J by 7 bases; unmatched bases: 7. The CDR3 DNA follows: TGTGCCAGTAGTATAGGTCAACAGGGGCTGCAGCCCCAGCATTTT. It is translated as CASSIGQQGLQPQHF.

The chain couples TRBV2 to TRBJ2-3; D is possibly TRBD1 or TRBD2 (6 bases each). Germline V lookup: CDR1 SNHLY, CDR2 FYNNEI. V shed 2 bases and J shed 2 bases, with 11 bases lying between them. CDR3 length equals 15 residues. CDR3 in DNA: TGTGCCAGCAGTGAAATAGGGGGGCCCACAGATACGCAGTATTTT. It specifies CASSEIGGPTDTQYF.

The V and J genes are TRBV7-2 and TRBJ2-1; 9 nucleotides match TRBD2. The J segment lost 7 bases and the V segment lost 4 bases, leaving 8 bases of the junction unmatched. The CDR3 spans 15 residues. The germline CDR1 and CDR2 sequences are SGHTA and FQGNSA. CDR3 DNA: TGTGCCAGCAGCTCCAGCGGGGGGAAGGGTAATGAGCAGTTCTTC. Amino acid sequence: CASSSSGGKGNEQFF.

The chain is built from TRBV7-6 and TRBJ2-7, with a weak D call TRBD2 (5 bases). This CDR3 comprises 21 residues. Germline CDR1 is SGHVS and CDR2 is FNYEAQ. Trimming took off 1 base at V and 3 bases at J, with 31 bases between the two ends. The CDR3 protein is CASSLVSRGISGGGDFYEQYF. CDR3 in DNA: TGTGCCAGCAGCTTAGTTAGTCGAGGTATCTCCGGCGGAGGAGATTTCTACGAGCAGTACTTC.

The chain has TRBV20-1 and TRBJ1-1, with a possible D match to TRBD1 (6 bases). The CDR3 runs 10 residues. CDR1 is DFQATT, CDR2 SNEGSKA, per germline (reference sequence). CDR3 sequence: CSVLGTEAFF. CDR3 nucleotides: TGCAGCGTCCTGGGGACAGAAGCTTTCTTT.

The rearrangement joins TRBV11-3 to TRBJ1-1; D remains ambiguous. Trimming pared 1 base from V and 6 bases from J, leaving 9 bases between. Germline V CDR1 and CDR2: SGHNT, YENEEA. The CDR3 extends over 13 amino acids. This chain's CDR3 is CASSLGIGAEAFF. The CDR3 region has the DNA TGTGCCAGCAGCTTAGGGATAGGCGCTGAAGCTTTCTTT.

The rearrangement uses TRBV24-1 and TRBJ2-1; 8 positions agree with TRBD2. The CDR3 loop spans 14 amino acids. With V trimmed by 10 bases and J by 9 bases, 13 bases remained unmatched. The germline CDR1 and CDR2 sequences are KGHDR and SFDVKD. The CDR3 protein is CATGREGYHGEQFF. CDR3 bases: TGTGCCACGGGACGGGAGGGGTATCACGGTGAGCAGTTCTTC.

Only one count was recorded for this clone. This sequence joins TRBV6-6 and TRBJ1-1, with a tentative D call TRBD1 (6 bases). The CDR3 consists of 15 residues. V lost 2 bases, J lost 0 bases, and 10 bases lay in between. Germline CDR1 reads MNHNY; CDR2 reads SVGAGI (reference sequence). CDR3 loop: CASSYEGGMNTEAFF. The CDR3, as DNA: TGTGCCAGCAGTTACGAAGGGGGGATGAACACTGAAGCTTTCTTT.

This clone was detected a few times. The chain employs TRBV19 and TRBJ1-3; maybe TRBD1 (6 bases). In germline, CDR1 is LNHDA, CDR2 SQIVND (reference sequence). The length of the CDR3 is 15 residues. V lost 4 bases, J lost 0 bases, and 10 bases lay in between. The CDR3 reads CASSTRTDSGNTIYF. In DNA, the CDR3 is TGTGCCAGTAGTACTCGGACAGACTCTGGAAACACCATATATTTT.

This clone was recorded once. The rearrangement uses TRBV7-2 and TRBJ1-5, with a tentative D call TRBD1 (5 bases). Trimming took 1 base from V and 4 from J, leaving 11 bases between them. CDR3 size: 15 residues. The germline CDR1 and CDR2 sequences are SGHTA and FQGNSA. CDR3 protein: CASSLVGDFNQPQHF. As DNA, the CDR3 is TGTGCCAGCAGCTTAGTCGGGGACTTTAATCAGCCCCAGCATTTT.

DNA for the CDR3: TGTGCCAGCAGCGTAGAGCCAGCGGGGGAGGAGACCCAGTACTTC. This gives the protein CASSVEPAGEETQYF. The rearrangement uses TRBV9 and TRBJ2-5; TRBD2 aligns across 8 bases. The junction had 6 bases not matched to a gene; V was cut back by 0 bases and J by 5 bases. The CDR3 extends over 15 amino acids. CDR1 is SGDLS and CDR2 is YYNGEE in the germline V gene.

This CDR3 is CAWRATGGRGEQFF. The DNA of the CDR3 is TGTGCCTGGAGAGCGACGGGAGGGCGAGGTGAGCAGTTCTTC. J is TRBJ2-1 and V is TRBV30; TRBD2 matches 8 bases. CDR1 GTSNPN and CDR2 SVGIG come from the germline V gene (reference sequence). There are 14 residues in the CDR3. V gave up 3 bases and J gave up 9 bases; unmatched junction bases: 10.

This sequence joins TRBV5-4 and TRBJ2-2; TRBD1 agrees at 7 bases. The CDR3 totals 15 residues. CDR1 is SGHNT and CDR2 is YYREEE in the germline V gene (reference sequence). Trimming cost V 0 bases and J 1 base; bases outside gene matches: 0. The CDR3 protein is CASSLDRGNTGELFF. CDR3 DNA: TGTGCCAGCAGCTTGGACAGGGGGAACACCGGGGAGCTGTTTTTT.

The chain is built from TRBV19 and TRBJ2-1, with 9 bases that match TRBD2. Germline V gives CDR1 LNHDA, CDR2 SQIVND (reference sequence). V lost 5 bases, J lost 2 bases, and 7 bases stayed unmatched. This CDR3 is 16 amino acids long. The CDR3 is CASSSNKRGAYNEQFF. The CDR3, as DNA: TGTGCCAGTAGTTCGAATAAGCGGGGGGCCTACAATGAGCAGTTCTTC.

The chain carries TRBV3-1 (or the pseudogene TRBV3-2) and TRBJ2-1; D gene unclear. The germline V gene has CDR1 LGHDT and CDR2 YNNKEL (reference sequence). Trimming removed 0 bases from V and 5 bases from J, with 11 bases in between. CDR3 length equals 15 residues. DNA for the CDR3: TGTGCCAGCAGCCAAGATTTAGTTCGAGACAATGAGCAGTTCTTC. Translated, it gives CASSQDLVRDNEQFF.

Notes on this clone: No DNA is shown, since the ends of the CDR3 on it are uncertain; the CDR3 is the one TCRdb lists. This chain connects TRBV4-1 to TRBJ1-2; the table assigns TRBD1, which was not confirmed against the DNA. The CDR3 is 15 residues long, ends included. The germline V gene encodes CDR1 MGHRA and CDR2 YSYEKL. CDR3 residues: CASSQEFVGQGASTF.

The chain couples TRBV5-1 to TRBJ1-4; D perhaps matches TRBD1 (5 bases). Germline CDR1 reads SGHRS; CDR2 reads YFSETQ. V lost 0 bases and J 5 bases, leaving 11 bases between the germline ends. There are 15 residues in the CDR3. CDR3 amino acids: CASSLEGSPNEKLFF. The CDR3 DNA reads TGCGCCAGCAGCTTGGAGGGGTCTCCCAATGAAAAACTGTTTTTT.